What follows are 10 T cell receptor beta chains derived from one specimen sequenced in a study of shared clonotypes between healthy human individuals. Data came from immunoSEQ multiplex PCR; TCRdb stores just in-frame clones and leaves some out. The repertoire has more than 2,000,000 clones, around 90% of them found once; the top ten carry about 0.13%. Sequenced: naive CD4+ T cells sorted from blood. Subset here: CD45RA+ positively selected. These receptors were obtained from a man aged 18-30 years in good health.

This clone was counted once. This sequence joins TRBV6-5 and TRBJ2-7; 8 bases align to TRBD1. CDR1 and CDR2 from the germline V gene are MNHEY and SVGAGI. This CDR3 is 15 amino acids long. V shed 6 bases, J shed 2 bases, and the junction held 9 bases outside the gene matches. The CDR3 here is CASRLTGVSTYEQYF. CDR3 DNA: TGTGCCAGCAGGTTGACAGGGGTTTCCACCTACGAGCAGTACTTC.

The CDR3, as DNA: TGCAGCGACCGACCCGGGACTAGCGCCTACAATGAGCAGTTCTTC. Translated: CSDRPGTSAYNEQFF. The gene calls are TRBV29-1 and TRBJ2-1; 10 bases are a match to TRBD2. Germline V gives CDR1 SQVTM, CDR2 ANQGSEA. V shed 7 bases, J shed 2 bases, and the junction held 8 bases outside the gene matches. The CDR3 has 15 amino acids.

This clone was seen just once. This rearrangement joins TRBV4-3 to TRBJ2-1; either TRBD1 or TRBD2 may fit D (5 bases each). Germline values: CDR1 LGHNA, CDR2 YSLEER. V was cut by 1 base and J by 8 bases, with 12 bases left in between. The CDR3 has 14 residues. The DNA of the CDR3 is TGCGCCAGCAGCCAAGCCCCGATGGGGGATGAGCAGTTCTTC. Protein sequence: CASSQAPMGDEQFF.

J is TRBJ2-1 and V is TRBV30; D gene unclear. Germline V gene lookup returns CDR1 GTSNPN and CDR2 SVGIG (reference sequence). V lost 3 bases and J lost 1, with 10 bases in between. This CDR3 comprises 14 residues. The CDR3 loop reads CAWRAPGSYNEQFF. CDR3 DNA sequence: TGTGCCTGGAGAGCCCCCGGGTCCTACAATGAGCAGTTCTTC.

CDR3 amino acids: CASSQDPAGEWGEQFF. DNA of the CDR3: TGCGCCAGCAGCCAAGATCCCGCGGGAGAATGGGGCGAGCAGTTCTTC. The genes are TRBV4-1 and TRBJ2-1, with 7 bases fitting TRBD2. V dropped 0 bases and J dropped 10; count of bases not matched to a gene: 12. This CDR3 is 16 amino acids long. The V gene's germline CDR1 is MGHRA and CDR2 YSYEKL.

The chain couples TRBV6-6 to TRBJ1-2, with D possibly matching TRBD1 (5 bases). CDR1 is MNHNY, CDR2 SVGAGI, per germline (reference sequence). The CDR3 length is 16 residues. Between the trimmed V and J ends, which lost 5 bases and 2 bases, there was a span of 18 bases. DNA of the CDR3: TGTGCCAGCAGTCTAGACAGACAGTTACGAAACTATGGCTACACCTTC. Translation gives CASSLDRQLRNYGYTF.

V usage is TRBV6-5 and J usage is TRBJ1-2; TRBD1 agrees at 9 bases. Germline CDR1 reads MNHEY; CDR2 reads SVGAGI. Trimming at V came to 5 bases and at J to 8 bases, leaving 9 bases not matched to a gene. The CDR3 totals 14 residues. CDR3 bases: TGTGCCAGCAGTCACAAAGGACAGGGGAGCGGCTACACCTTC. This sequence encodes CASSHKGQGSGYTF.

The chain combines TRBV2 with TRBJ2-7; D possibly corresponds to TRBD1 (6 bases). The CDR3 has 12 residues. Trimming shortened V by 7 bases and J by 4 bases, and 11 bases separated the two germline ends. Germline V gives CDR1 SNHLY, CDR2 FYNNEI. The CDR3 is CASIRTAYEQYF. The DNA of the CDR3 is TGTGCCAGCATAAGGACAGCTTACGAGCAGTACTTC. The variable domain in full, completed from reference TRBV2 and TRBJ2-7, reads EPEVTQTPSHQVTQMGQEVILRCVPISNHLYFYWYRQILGQKVEFLVSFYNNEISEKSEIFDDQFSVERPDGSNFTLKIRSTKLEDSAMYFCASIRTAYEQYFGPGTRLTVT.

CDR3 nucleotide sequence: TGTGCCAGCAGTTACTCGGCTAATGGCAATCAGCCCCAGCATTTT. Translated, it gives CASSYSANGNQPQHF. The chain combines TRBV6-5 with TRBJ1-5; D not resolved. CDR3 length equals 15 residues. Per germline, CDR1 MNHEY and CDR2 SVGAGI. V was shortened by 0 bases and J by 2 bases, with 8 bases between the two germline ends.

V usage is TRBV4-3 and J usage is TRBJ2-5; the D gene is possibly TRBD2 (6 bases). The CDR3 extends over 16 amino acids. Per germline, CDR1 LGHNA and CDR2 YSLEER. Trimming left V 0 bases short and J 0 bases short, with 11 bases between. DNA of the CDR3: TGCGCCAGCAGCCAAGATGTGGCGGGAAACCAAGAGACCCAGTACTTC. Protein product: CASSQDVAGNQETQYF.